A selection of T cell receptor beta chains follows, all from one sample in a study of patients and donors after allogeneic stem cell transplantation. TCRdb ran MiXCR on the RT-PCR reads and lists one entry per CDR3 protein. Altogether approximately 200,000 distinct CDR3 sequences are present, approximately 41% being singletons, with the ten largest covering about 35%. The sample consisted of blood, either unsorted or a sorted T cell fraction (not recorded which). The receptors originated from a human donor who was either an allogeneic HSCT recipient or a stem cell or donor lymphocyte infusion donor (not recorded which). It is not recorded whose cells these are; they may come from a transplant donor. Each CDR3 is given with its conserved first and last residue. The order of the fields is D gene, J gene, clone size, V gene, CDR3 protein, CDR3 DNA. The D gene is left open where the match is weak. Part of the rows lack a size; the others show once, few, many or a class for expanded clones.

D gene: NA
J gene: TRBJ2-1
clone size: NA
V gene: TRBV29-1
CDR3 protein: CSVDGSGLLSYNEQFF
CDR3 DNA: TGCAGCGTTGACGGCAGCGGGCTCCTCTCCTACAATGAGCAGTTCTTC

D gene: NA
J gene: TRBJ2-2
clone size: few
V gene: TRBV7-9
CDR3 protein: CASSDPPNTGELFF
CDR3 DNA: TGTGCCAGCAGCGACCCCCCGAACACCGGGGAGCTGTTTTTT

D gene: NA
J gene: TRBJ2-7
clone size: NA
V gene: TRBV7-6
CDR3 protein: CASRKEAPTDEQYF
CDR3 DNA: TGTGCCAGCAGAAAGGAGGCCCCGACCGACGAGCAGTACTTC

D gene: TRBD1
J gene: TRBJ1-4
clone size: NA
V gene: TRBV15
CDR3 protein: CATSRLGQLATNEKLFF
CDR3 DNA: TGTGCCACCAGCAGATTGGGACAGCTTGCAACTAATGAAAAACTGTTTTTT

D gene: NA
J gene: TRBJ1-5
clone size: NA
V gene: TRBV28
CDR3 protein: CASSLAGQGQPHHF
CDR3 DNA: TGTGCCAGCAGTTTAGCGGGCCAGGGCCAGCCCCATCATTTT

D gene: NA
J gene: TRBJ1-1
clone size: NA
V gene: TRBV19
CDR3 protein: CASSMDSYTEAFF
CDR3 DNA: TGTGCCAGTAGTATGGACAGCTACACTGAAGCTTTCTTT

D gene: NA
J gene: TRBJ2-7
clone size: once
V gene: TRBV6-2/TRBV6-3
CDR3 protein: CASSYPSEQYF
CDR3 DNA: TGTGCCAGCAGTTACCCCTCCGAGCAGTACTTC

D gene: NA
J gene: TRBJ1-2
clone size: NA
V gene: TRBV4-3
CDR3 protein: CASSQTMDNSGYGYTF
CDR3 DNA: TGCGCCAGCAGCCAAACTATGGACAATAGCGGGTATGGCTACACCTTC

D gene: TRBD1
J gene: TRBJ2-3
clone size: NA
V gene: TRBV7-2
CDR3 protein: CASTRTGVDTQYF
CDR3 DNA: TGTGCCAGCACCCGGACAGGGGTAGATACGCAGTATTTT

D gene: TRBD2
J gene: TRBJ2-7
clone size: NA
V gene: TRBV12-3/TRBV12-4
CDR3 protein: CASSWTSGKLPSYEQYF
CDR3 DNA: TGTGCCAGCAGTTGGACTAGCGGAAAACTCCCCTCCTACGAGCAGTACTTC

D gene: NA
J gene: TRBJ1-2
clone size: few
V gene: TRBV5-1
CDR3 protein: CASSLAGLGEEGYTF
CDR3 DNA: TGCGCCAGCAGCTTGGCTGGACTAGGCGAAGAAGGCTACACCTTC

D gene: NA
J gene: TRBJ1-3
clone size: NA
V gene: TRBV12-3/TRBV12-4
CDR3 protein: CASSFWAVGGAGNTIYF
CDR3 DNA: TGTGCCAGCAGTTTTTGGGCAGTGGGGGGGGCTGGAAACACCATATATTTT

D gene: TRBD1
J gene: TRBJ1-1
clone size: NA
V gene: TRBV9
CDR3 protein: CASSLRAGGGTEAFF
CDR3 DNA: TGTGCCAGCAGCCTTAGGGCAGGGGGCGGCACTGAAGCTTTCTTT

D gene: NA
J gene: TRBJ2-7
clone size: NA
V gene: TRBV7-6
CDR3 protein: CASSLTSRSYEQYF
CDR3 DNA: TGTGCCAGCAGCTTAACTAGCCGATCCTACGAGCAGTACTTC

D gene: NA
J gene: TRBJ1-1
clone size: NA
V gene: TRBV12-3/TRBV12-4
CDR3 protein: CASSPPLRILNTEAFF
CDR3 DNA: TGTGCCAGCAGCCCCCCACTCCGCATCCTGAACACTGAAGCTTTCTTT

D gene: NA
J gene: TRBJ1-2
clone size: NA
V gene: TRBV20-1
CDR3 protein: CSAPDNESHGYTF
CDR3 DNA: TGCAGTGCTCCGGACAATGAGTCACATGGCTACACCTTC

D gene: NA
J gene: TRBJ2-3
clone size: NA
V gene: TRBV12-3/TRBV12-4
CDR3 protein: CASSLQGRGDTQYF
CDR3 DNA: TGTGCCAGCAGTTTACAGGGGCGGGGAGATACGCAGTATTTT

D gene: NA
J gene: TRBJ2-7
clone size: NA
V gene: TRBV28
CDR3 protein: CASSSPGWPYEQYF
CDR3 DNA: TGTGCCAGCAGTTCGCCCGGGTGGCCCTACGAGCAGTACTTC

D gene: TRBD2
J gene: TRBJ2-2
clone size: NA
V gene: TRBV4-3
CDR3 protein: CASSQDRAGGPYNGELFF
CDR3 DNA: TGCGCCAGCAGCCAAGATAGAGCGGGAGGGCCCTATAACGGGGAGCTGTTTTTT

D gene: TRBD1
J gene: TRBJ1-1
clone size: few
V gene: TRBV28
CDR3 protein: CASSLGTGGSEAFF
CDR3 DNA: TGTGCCAGCAGTTTAGGGACAGGGGGTTCTGAAGCTTTCTTT

D gene: TRBD1
J gene: TRBJ1-2
clone size: few
V gene: TRBV4-2
CDR3 protein: CASSQDGQVFYGYTF
CDR3 DNA: TGTGCCAGCAGCCAAGACGGACAGGTCTTCTATGGCTACACCTTC

D gene: NA
J gene: TRBJ1-2
clone size: many
V gene: TRBV12-3/TRBV12-4
CDR3 protein: CASSLDSYGYTF
CDR3 DNA: TGCGCCAGCAGCCTGGACAGCTATGGCTACACCTTC

D gene: NA
J gene: TRBJ1-6
clone size: NA
V gene: TRBV4-3
CDR3 protein: CASSQGITLGSPLHF
CDR3 DNA: TGCGCCAGCAGCCAAGGGATCACGTTGGGGTCACCCCTCCACTTT

D gene: NA
J gene: TRBJ1-1
clone size: NA
V gene: TRBV28
CDR3 protein: CASSSEVNTEAFF
CDR3 DNA: TGTGCCAGCAGTTCCGAGGTGAACACTGAAGCTTTCTTT

D gene: NA
J gene: TRBJ2-3
clone size: few
V gene: TRBV20-1
CDR3 protein: CSAVPGHSTDTQYF
CDR3 DNA: TGCAGTGCTGTCCCGGGACACAGCACAGATACGCAGTATTTT

D gene: NA
J gene: TRBJ1-4
clone size: NA
V gene: TRBV5-6
CDR3 protein: CASSLEGFGLKLFF
CDR3 DNA: TGTGCCAGCAGCTTGGAAGGGTTTGGGTTGAAACTGTTTTTT

D gene: NA
J gene: TRBJ1-6
clone size: few
V gene: TRBV9
CDR3 protein: CASSVGGGGSPLHF
CDR3 DNA: TGTGCCAGCAGCGTAGGCGGCGGGGGCTCACCCCTCCACTTT

D gene: NA
J gene: TRBJ1-2
clone size: NA
V gene: TRBV5-8
CDR3 protein: CASSLDAYKIYGYTF
CDR3 DNA: TGTGCCAGCAGCTTGGATGCGTATAAGATCTATGGCTACACCTTC

D gene: NA
J gene: TRBJ1-4
clone size: once
V gene: TRBV2
CDR3 protein: CASKSGAEEKLFF
CDR3 DNA: TGTGCCAGCAAGTCAGGGGCGGAGGAGAAACTGTTTTTT

D gene: TRBD1
J gene: TRBJ2-1
clone size: NA
V gene: TRBV7-9
CDR3 protein: CASRDEDRDPYNEQFF
CDR3 DNA: TGTGCCAGCAGGGACGAGGACAGGGACCCCTACAATGAGCAGTTCTTC

D gene: NA
J gene: TRBJ1-1
clone size: NA
V gene: TRBV5-8
CDR3 protein: CASSLVGVGTEAFF
CDR3 DNA: TGTGCCAGCAGCTTGGTTGGGGTTGGCACTGAAGCTTTCTTT

D gene: NA
J gene: TRBJ1-6
clone size: NA
V gene: TRBV9
CDR3 protein: CASSAEGPYSPLHF
CDR3 DNA: TGTGCCAGCAGCGCTGAGGGACCCTATTCACCCCTCCACTTT

D gene: NA
J gene: TRBJ1-6
clone size: NA
V gene: TRBV5-6
CDR3 protein: CASSLAGVKNSPLHF
CDR3 DNA: TGTGCCAGCAGCTTGGCCGGCGTTAAAAATTCACCCCTCCACTTT

D gene: NA
J gene: TRBJ1-2
clone size: NA
V gene: TRBV5-1
CDR3 protein: CASSLDNPNYGYTF
CDR3 DNA: TGCGCCAGCAGCTTGGACAACCCTAACTATGGCTACACCTTC

D gene: TRBD2
J gene: TRBJ2-2
clone size: few
V gene: TRBV4-3
CDR3 protein: CASSPQTSGSFTGELFF
CDR3 DNA: TGCGCCAGCAGCCCCCAGACTAGCGGGAGTTTTACCGGGGAGCTGTTTTTT

D gene: NA
J gene: TRBJ1-1
clone size: few
V gene: TRBV15
CDR3 protein: CATSRPSGARTHEAFF
CDR3 DNA: TGTGCCACCAGCAGACCCTCAGGGGCTCGGACTCATGAAGCTTTCTTT

D gene: NA
J gene: TRBJ1-1
clone size: many
V gene: TRBV12-3/TRBV12-4
CDR3 protein: CASSSTGKGEAFF
CDR3 DNA: TGTGCCAGCAGTTCTACAGGGAAAGGTGAAGCTTTCTTT

D gene: TRBD1
J gene: TRBJ1-1
clone size: few
V gene: TRBV4-3
CDR3 protein: CASSRHSGQAMNTEAFF
CDR3 DNA: TGCGCCAGCAGCCGCCATTCGGGACAGGCCATGAACACTGAAGCTTTCTTT

D gene: NA
J gene: TRBJ1-5
clone size: NA
V gene: TRBV12-3/TRBV12-4
CDR3 protein: CASSLGVLGGKAQHF
CDR3 DNA: TGTGCCAGCAGTTTAGGGGTATTGGGAGGTAAGGCCCAGCATTTT

D gene: NA
J gene: TRBJ1-1
clone size: NA
V gene: TRBV15
CDR3 protein: CATSAEGPGGGEAFF
CDR3 DNA: TGTGCCACCAGCGCTGAAGGACCGGGCGGGGGTGAAGCTTTCTTT

D gene: NA
J gene: TRBJ1-2
clone size: NA
V gene: TRBV7-9
CDR3 protein: CASSLGPQGDGYTF
CDR3 DNA: TGTGCCAGCAGCTTAGGTCCACAGGGTGATGGCTACACCTTC

D gene: NA
J gene: TRBJ2-5
clone size: NA
V gene: TRBV6-5
CDR3 protein: CASSYDLHGETQYF
CDR3 DNA: TGTGCCAGCAGTTACGATCTCCACGGGGAGACCCAGTACTTC

D gene: TRBD2
J gene: TRBJ2-3
clone size: NA
V gene: TRBV4-3
CDR3 protein: CASRHRLAGTDTQYF
CDR3 DNA: TGCGCCAGCAGACATAGACTAGCGGGAACAGATACGCAGTATTTT

D gene: TRBD2
J gene: TRBJ2-3
clone size: NA
V gene: TRBV20-1
CDR3 protein: CSARDRREGTDTQYF
CDR3 DNA: TGCAGTGCTAGAGATAGGCGGGAGGGAACAGATACGCAGTATTTT

D gene: NA
J gene: TRBJ1-1
clone size: NA
V gene: TRBV20-1
CDR3 protein: CSARALGDGAFF
CDR3 DNA: TGCAGTGCCAGAGCACTTGGGGATGGGGCTTTCTTT

D gene: TRBD1
J gene: TRBJ1-4
clone size: NA
V gene: TRBV12-3/TRBV12-4
CDR3 protein: CASSPTGPNEKLFF
CDR3 DNA: TGTGCCAGCAGCCCGACAGGGCCTAATGAAAAACTGTTTTTT

D gene: NA
J gene: TRBJ2-1
clone size: NA
V gene: TRBV4-1
CDR3 protein: CASSLKDEQFF
CDR3 DNA: TGCGCCAGCAGCCTTAAGGATGAGCAGTTCTTC

D gene: NA
J gene: TRBJ1-2
clone size: few
V gene: TRBV7-8
CDR3 protein: CASSLAGANYGYTF
CDR3 DNA: TGTGCCAGCAGCTTAGCGGGGGCGAACTATGGCTACACCTTC

D gene: NA
J gene: TRBJ2-7
clone size: NA
V gene: TRBV13
CDR3 protein: CASSAGPSYEQYF
CDR3 DNA: TGTGCCAGCAGCGCTGGACCGTCCTACGAGCAGTACTTC

D gene: NA
J gene: TRBJ1-3
clone size: few
V gene: TRBV20-1
CDR3 protein: CSARRDASSGNTIYF
CDR3 DNA: TGCAGTGCTAGGCGAGACGCCAGCTCTGGAAACACCATATATTTT

D gene: NA
J gene: TRBJ1-1
clone size: NA
V gene: TRBV6-5
CDR3 protein: CASSQRGPLQGNTEAFF
CDR3 DNA: TGTGCCAGCAGCCAACGGGGGCCATTACAGGGGAACACTGAAGCTTTCTTT

D gene: NA
J gene: TRBJ1-2
clone size: NA
V gene: TRBV29-1
CDR3 protein: CSVVQPLNYGYTF
CDR3 DNA: TGCAGCGTTGTACAGCCTCTTAACTATGGCTACACCTTC

D gene: NA
J gene: TRBJ1-1
clone size: few
V gene: TRBV5-1
CDR3 protein: CASSFTGRKNTEAFF
CDR3 DNA: TGCGCCAGCAGCTTTACAGGGAGGAAGAACACTGAAGCTTTCTTT

D gene: NA
J gene: TRBJ1-5
clone size: NA
V gene: TRBV15
CDR3 protein: CATSREGGRNQPQHF
CDR3 DNA: TGTGCCACCAGCAGAGAGGGAGGACGCAATCAGCCCCAGCATTTT

D gene: TRBD2
J gene: TRBJ2-1
clone size: NA
V gene: TRBV5-1
CDR3 protein: CASSAASGRLEQFF
CDR3 DNA: TGCGCCAGCAGCGCTGCTAGCGGGAGATTAGAGCAGTTCTTC

D gene: NA
J gene: TRBJ2-7
clone size: once
V gene: TRBV5-1
CDR3 protein: CASSSDRTLDEQYF
CDR3 DNA: TGCGCCAGCAGCTCGGACAGAACACTGGACGAGCAGTACTTC